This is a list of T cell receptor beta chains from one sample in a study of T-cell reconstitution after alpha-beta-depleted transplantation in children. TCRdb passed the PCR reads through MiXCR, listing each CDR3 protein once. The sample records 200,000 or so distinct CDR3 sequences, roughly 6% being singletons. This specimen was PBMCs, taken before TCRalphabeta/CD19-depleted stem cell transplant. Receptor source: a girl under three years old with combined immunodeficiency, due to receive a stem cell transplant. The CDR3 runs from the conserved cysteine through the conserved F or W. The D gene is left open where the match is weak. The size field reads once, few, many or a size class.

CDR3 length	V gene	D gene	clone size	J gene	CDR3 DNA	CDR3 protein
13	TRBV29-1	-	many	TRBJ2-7	TGCAGCGTTGAAGATCCTGGGTACTACGAGCAGTACTTC	CSVEDPGYYEQYF
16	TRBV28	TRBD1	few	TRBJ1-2	TGTGCCAGCAGTGGACAGGGTTGGGGTCACTACTATGGCTACACCTTC	CASSGQGWGHYYGYTF
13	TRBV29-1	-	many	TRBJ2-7	TGCAGCGTGCCCGCCAGGGGAAGCTACGAGCAGTACTTC	CSVPARGSYEQYF
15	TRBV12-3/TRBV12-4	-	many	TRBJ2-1	TGTGCCAGCATCCCGGGTTTCAGGGTCTACAATGAGCAGTTCTTC	CASIPGFRVYNEQFF
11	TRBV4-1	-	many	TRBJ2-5	TGCGCCAGCAGCCAAGGCGAACTAGCTTACTTC	CASSQGELAYF
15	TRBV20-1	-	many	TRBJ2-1	TGCAGTGCCATCGCCGGTAGGTCAGTCTACAATGAGCAGTTCTTC	CSAIAGRSVYNEQFF
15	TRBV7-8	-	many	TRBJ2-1	TGTGCCAGCAGCTTAGAGTACCTTGGGGGTAATGAGCAGTTCTTC	CASSLEYLGGNEQFF
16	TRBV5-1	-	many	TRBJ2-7	TGCGCCAGCAGCTTGGGATCGGACACTTTCTCCTACGAGCAGTACTTC	CASSLGSDTFSYEQYF
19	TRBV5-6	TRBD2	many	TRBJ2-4	TGTGCCAGCAGCGCCTTAGGAACGGGGGGAACCCTAGCCAAAAACATTCAGTACTTC	CASSALGTGGTLAKNIQYF
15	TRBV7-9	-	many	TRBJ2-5	TGTGCCAGCAGCTTTCGAACAGGGACCCAAGAGACCCAGTACTTC	CASSFRTGTQETQYF